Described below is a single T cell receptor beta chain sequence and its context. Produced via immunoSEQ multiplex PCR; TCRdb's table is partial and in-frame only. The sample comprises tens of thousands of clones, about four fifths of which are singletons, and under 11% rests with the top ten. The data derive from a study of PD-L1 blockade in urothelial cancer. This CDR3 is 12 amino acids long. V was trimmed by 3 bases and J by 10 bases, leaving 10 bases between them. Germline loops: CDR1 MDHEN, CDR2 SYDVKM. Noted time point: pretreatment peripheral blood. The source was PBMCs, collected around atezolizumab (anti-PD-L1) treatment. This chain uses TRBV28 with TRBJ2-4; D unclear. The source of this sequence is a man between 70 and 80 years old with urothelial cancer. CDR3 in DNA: TGTGCCAGCAGTTTTCCGGGTGGGATTCAGTACTTC. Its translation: CASSFPGGIQYF.